The rows below give T cell receptor beta chains drawn from one sample of a study of blood T cell repertoires in COVID-19. Only in-frame clones appear in the TCRdb table, and some are missing; sequencing was by immunoSEQ multiplex PCR. The table has roughly 88,000 clones, approximately 90% seen once. The specimen sequenced was peripheral blood. The receptors were gathered from an older woman with COVID-19, enrolled during active disease. The CDR3 runs from the conserved cysteine through the conserved F or W. D genes are given only for firm matches. Size is omitted from some rows. Given values are once, few, many or a class for expanded clones.

clone size	D gene	CDR3 length	V gene	J gene	CDR3 DNA	CDR3 protein
once	NA	13	TRBV12-3/TRBV12-4	TRBJ1-2	TGTGCCAGCAGTTTAGGGACAGACTATGGCTACACCTTC	CASSLGTDYGYTF
NA	NA	15	TRBV6-5	TRBJ1-6	TGTGCCAGCAGTTACTCGATTGAGTTGCGTTCACCCCTCCACTTT	CASSYSIELRSPLHF
NA	NA	13	TRBV12-3/TRBV12-4	TRBJ1-5	TGTGCCAGCAGTTTTGACACAGTTCAGCCCCAGCATTTT	CASSFDTVQPQHF
NA	TRBD2	18	TRBV7-6	TRBJ2-3	TGTGCCAGCAGCTCCCCCCTGCGAAGCGGGGACCTCACAGATACGCAGTATTTT	CASSSPLRSGDLTDTQYF
NA	TRBD2	13	TRBV6-5	TRBJ2-7	TGTGCCAGCAGTCCCGGGGGGTCCTACGAGCAGTACTTC	CASSPGGSYEQYF
NA	TRBD2	16	TRBV30	TRBJ2-7	TGTGCCTGGAGGTTTAAAAGGACTAGCGGGGGGGTTGAGCAGTACTTC	CAWRFKRTSGGVEQYF
NA	NA	14	TRBV6-5	TRBJ1-4	TGTGCCAGCAGTTACAGAGGGTTGGTTGAAAAACTGTTTTTT	CASSYRGLVEKLFF
NA	TRBD1	15	TRBV27	TRBJ1-5	TGTGCCAGCAGTCCCCGGACAGGTCTCAATCAGCCCCAGCATTTT	CASSPRTGLNQPQHF
NA	TRBD2	16	TRBV6-1	TRBJ2-5	TGTGCCAGCAGGGAACCACTAGCGGTGATCCAAGAGACCCAGTACTTC	CASREPLAVIQETQYF
once	NA	11	TRBV7-2	TRBJ2-1	TGTGCCAGCAGCCAGGACAATGAGCAGTTCTTC	CASSQDNEQFF
NA	NA	15	TRBV19	TRBJ1-1	TGTGCCAGTAGTCTTCAGGCTACAATCCGTACTGAAGCTTTCTTT	CASSLQATIRTEAFF
NA	NA	13	TRBV6-5	TRBJ1-1	TGTGCCAGCAGAACGACACCAAACACTGAAGCTTTCTTT	CASRTTPNTEAFF
NA	TRBD1	15	TRBV10-2	TRBJ1-2	TGCGCCAGCAGTTCGCAGGGGGCCAAGTCCTATGGCTACACCTTC	CASSSQGAKSYGYTF
NA	NA	13	TRBV6-5	TRBJ2-7	TGTGCCAGCAGCCCAGGAACAACCTACGAGCAGTACTTC	CASSPGTTYEQYF
once	TRBD1	19	TRBV7-2	TRBJ1-5	TGTGCCAGCAGCCAGACCTGGACAGGCCTTCCTGGTAGCAATCAGCCCCAGCATTTT	CASSQTWTGLPGSNQPQHF
NA	TRBD2	15	TRBV5-1	TRBJ2-3	TGCGCCAGCAGCCCCTACGCGGGGGACACAGATACGCAGTATTTT	CASSPYAGDTDTQYF
NA	TRBD2	16	TRBV7-2	TRBJ2-1	TGTGCCAGCAGCCAGGCGGGAGCGCGGGGCGGTGGTGAGCGGTTCTTC	CASSQAGARGGGERFF
NA	NA	13	TRBV5-8	TRBJ1-2	TGTGCCAGCAGCGCAGGACAGCCGTATGGCTACACCTTC	CASSAGQPYGYTF
NA	NA	12	TRBV12-3/TRBV12-4	TRBJ2-3	TGTGCCAGCAGTTTATATTCGGATACGCAGTATTTT	CASSLYSDTQYF
NA	TRBD2	18	TRBV2	TRBJ2-1	TGTGCCAGCAGTGAAGCCGGGACTAGCGGGGGGGGTCCGTATGAGCAGTTCTTC	CASSEAGTSGGGPYEQFF
NA	TRBD2	19	TRBV5-6	TRBJ2-2	TGTGCCAGCAGCTTCCCCTCCGGGGCTAGCGGGCTTAGGGCCGGGGAGCTGTTTTTT	CASSFPSGASGLRAGELFF
NA	NA	13	TRBV7-8	TRBJ1-1	TGTGCCAGCACCTTAGGATCGGGAACTGAAGCTTTCTTT	CASTLGSGTEAFF
NA	TRBD1	14	TRBV5-1	TRBJ1-1	TGCGCCAGCAGCCCGGGACAGGGGTTTACTGAAGCTTTCTTT	CASSPGQGFTEAFF
NA	TRBD2	15	TRBV6-2/TRBV6-3	TRBJ2-3	TGTGCCAGCAGTTCCACTAGCGGGGGGTTAAGTACGCAGTATTTT	CASSSTSGGLSTQYF
NA	NA	13	TRBV6-5	TRBJ2-7	TGTGCCAGCAGTTACCGCGGCACCTACGAGCAGTACTTC	CASSYRGTYEQYF
NA	TRBD1	16	TRBV15	TRBJ1-5	TGTGCCACCAGCACTGGGACAGGGAGAATCAATCAGCCCCAGCATTTT	CATSTGTGRINQPQHF
once	NA	12	TRBV4-2	TRBJ2-1	TGTGCCAGCAGCCGGCGAGGTGAAGAGCAGTTCTTC	CASSRRGEEQFF
NA	NA	15	TRBV15	TRBJ2-7	TGTGCCACCAGCAGAGATCCCAGGTCTACCCACGAGCAGTACTTC	CATSRDPRSTHEQYF
few	NA	14	TRBV19	TRBJ2-4	TGTGCCAGTAGTATTGGTGCGGACAGAAACATTCAGTACTTC	CASSIGADRNIQYF
NA	TRBD1	19	TRBV6-2/TRBV6-3	TRBJ2-1	TGTGCCAGCAGTTACATGTGGAGAGATCAGGGGGCTTCCTACAATGAGCAGTTCTTC	CASSYMWRDQGASYNEQFF
NA	NA	13	TRBV12-3/TRBV12-4	TRBJ2-5	TGTGCCAGCAGTGATAGTGTTCCCCAGACCCAGTACTTC	CASSDSVPQTQYF
NA	NA	14	TRBV6-4	TRBJ2-3	TGTGCCAGCAGAGAGACAGCTAGCACAGATACGCAGTATTTT	CASRETASTDTQYF
NA	TRBD1	15	TRBV7-3	TRBJ2-3	TGTGCCAGCAGCCTACAGGGGGCCGGCACAGATACGCAGTATTTT	CASSLQGAGTDTQYF
NA	NA	16	TRBV7-2	TRBJ1-1	TGTGCCAGCAGCCCTCAACCGCGGCGGGGTGGCACTGAAGCTTTCTTT	CASSPQPRRGGTEAFF
NA	NA	14	TRBV5-1	TRBJ2-7	TGCGCCAGCAGCTTGGAACTAACTAACTACGAGCAGTACTTC	CASSLELTNYEQYF
NA	NA	13	TRBV12-3/TRBV12-4	TRBJ2-2	TGTGCCAGCAGTTTCAGGGCCCCCGGGGAGCTGTTTTTT	CASSFRAPGELFF
NA	TRBD1	14	TRBV2	TRBJ1-4	TGTGCCAGCAGTCAACAGGGGCTAAATGAAAAACTGTTTTTT	CASSQQGLNEKLFF
NA	NA	14	TRBV4-1	TRBJ1-4	TGCGCCAGCAGCCAAGTGGGGGGGCGGGAAAAACTGTTTTTT	CASSQVGGREKLFF
NA	NA	14	TRBV13	TRBJ1-3	TGTGCCAGCAGCTCGAGAACCTCTGGAAACACCATATATTTT	CASSSRTSGNTIYF
once	NA	12	TRBV2	TRBJ1-3	TGTGCCAGGGGAACTAGTGGGAACACCATATATTTT	CARGTSGNTIYF
NA	TRBD1	18	TRBV5-6	TRBJ1-5	TGTGCCAGCAGCTATAGACGACAGGGCTTGGGGAGGAATCAGCCCCAGCATTTT	CASSYRRQGLGRNQPQHF
NA	NA	16	TRBV6-1	TRBJ1-4	TGTGCCAGCAGTGGCAGCCGGGGGGCCCTTGCTGAAAAACTGTTTTTT	CASSGSRGALAEKLFF
NA	NA	16	TRBV6-6	TRBJ1-3	TGTGCCAGCAGCCAGGATCTGATGTCCTCTGGAAACACCATATATTTT	CASSQDLMSSGNTIYF
NA	NA	14	TRBV19	TRBJ2-7	TGTGCCAGTAGTAAACAGGGCTTTCCTTACGAGCAGTACTTC	CASSKQGFPYEQYF
NA	TRBD1	14	TRBV7-9	TRBJ2-7	TGTGCCAGCAGCCACAGAACAGGGGTAGCGGAGCAGTACTTC	CASSHRTGVAEQYF
NA	NA	16	TRBV11-2	TRBJ2-7	TGTGCCAGCAGCTTTTCCACCACCCAGGAAGGCTACGAGCAGTACTTC	CASSFSTTQEGYEQYF
NA	NA	17	TRBV5-4	TRBJ2-5	TGTGCCAGCAGCCCATATCCGCAACAGGGCCCCCAAGAGACCCAGTACTTC	CASSPYPQQGPQETQYF
NA	TRBD1	13	TRBV12-3/TRBV12-4	TRBJ2-7	TGTGCCAGCAGTTTATACAGGGGGGACGAGCAGTACTTC	CASSLYRGDEQYF
NA	NA	14	TRBV6-6	TRBJ1-2	TGTGCCAGCAGTTACATTGCAGCGAACTATGGCTACACCTTC	CASSYIAANYGYTF
NA	TRBD1	16	TRBV3-1/TRBV3-2	TRBJ1-1	TGTGCCAGCAGCCTCCGGGACAGGCGAATCAACACTGAAGCTTTCTTT	CASSLRDRRINTEAFF
NA	TRBD1	13	TRBV3-1/TRBV3-2	TRBJ1-1	TGTGCCAGCAGCGGGGACAGGAACACTGAAGCTTTCTTT	CASSGDRNTEAFF
NA	NA	12	TRBV12-3/TRBV12-4	TRBJ2-7	TGTGCCAGCAGCTCAGACAGTTACGAGCAGTACTTC	CASSSDSYEQYF
once	TRBD1	13	TRBV4-1	TRBJ1-1	TGCGCCAGCAGCCCGAGACAGGGAGCTGAAGCTTTCTTT	CASSPRQGAEAFF
NA	NA	12	TRBV3-1/TRBV3-2	TRBJ2-7	TGTGCCAGCAGCCAAGATAGTGGCGAGCAGTACTTC	CASSQDSGEQYF
NA	TRBD1	19	TRBV6-2/TRBV6-3	TRBJ1-2	TGTGCCAGCAGTTACTCCACTCAGCAACCCGGGACAGCCTTCTATGGCTACACCTTC	CASSYSTQQPGTAFYGYTF
once	TRBD1	14	TRBV7-2	TRBJ1-1	TGTGCCAGCAGCCAATCGTTTATGGACAGGGAAGCTTTCTTT	CASSQSFMDREAFF
NA	NA	16	TRBV27	TRBJ1-4	TGTGCCAGCAGTAATGTTTCGGTCGCCGGAGATGAAAAACTGTTTTTT	CASSNVSVAGDEKLFF